This TCR beta chain was recorded in a study of identical twins. TCRdb re-called the 5' RACE reads with MiXCR, one entry per CDR3 protein. This table holds approximately 600,000 distinct CDR3 sequences, 7% to 7.5% found once. The CDR3 is 17 residues long. V was trimmed by 3 bases and J by 5 bases, leaving 23 bases between them. A further study also used this sample, focusing on yellow fever vaccine responses in identical twins.

This receptor was obtained from a woman between 18 and 30 years old in good health. V gene TRBV12-3 or TRBV12-4 combines with J gene TRBJ2-7, with D perhaps matching TRBD1 or TRBD2 (5 bases each). Sequencing used PBMCs. As DNA, the CDR3 is TGTGCCAGCAGTTTGAGGGGCCCGGGGCAGGGAAAGGACGAGCAGTACTTC. As protein: CASSLRGPGQGKDEQYF.